The clone carrying this T cell receptor beta chain occurred many times. Its target is unknown. Researchers tagged individual cDNA molecules with unique molecular identifiers. TCRdb reprocessed the 5' RACE reads via MiXCR and lists one record per CDR3 protein. This table holds fewer than 85,000 distinct CDR3 sequences, roughly 13% found once. The data were obtained in a study of early T cells in non-severe SARS-CoV-2 infection. As for the study in general: Sequencing targeted bulk RNA from unsorted whole blood, leaving chains unpaired. Findings and limits, study-wide: The study's VDJdb matching favored anti-spike CD8 responses and missed private and CD4 specificities.

The V gene lost 1 base and the J gene lost 2 bases, with 9 bases spanning the gap. Germline lookup yields CDR1 LGHDT and CDR2 YNNKEL (reference sequence). The CDR3 sequence is 14 residues long. The chain has TRBV3-1 and TRBJ2-7; the D gene is possibly TRBD2 (5 bases). Sequencing was carried out using whole blood. This TCR came from an adult who was a healthcare worker with PCR-confirmed SARS-CoV-2 infection or an uninfected control (not recorded which). The CDR3 is CASSQVGGTYEQYF. Here the CDR3 DNA reads TGTGCCAGCAGCCAAGTCGGAGGAACCTACGAGCAGTACTTC.